This TCR beta chain was identified in a study of CD8+ T cells in alopecia areata. Overall study context: Tofacitinib therapy took 6 to 18 months; 6 months off drug came after.

Sequencing relied on a cDNA template that was reverse transcribed from extracted RNA. Using immunoSEQ multiplex PCR, the repertoire was profiled, and TCRdb retains in-frame clones only, with some absent. This table holds some 220,000 clones, more than 45% found once. Germline V CDR1 and CDR2: SQVTM, ANQGSEA. Trimming removed 4 bases from V and 2 bases from J, with 5 bases in between. The CDR3 loop spans 11 amino acids. Described treatment: oral pan-JAK inhibitor, 5-10 mg twice daily. This clone came up a few times. This sequence originates from a human donor with alopecia areata. The material sequenced was CD4+ T cells sorted from blood, taken at week 4, from a patient treated with tofacitinib. This rearrangement joins TRBV29-1 to TRBJ1-1; D unclear. In DNA, the CDR3 is TGCAGCGTTGTGTCAAACACTGAAGCTTTCTTT. It codes for CSVVSNTEAFF.